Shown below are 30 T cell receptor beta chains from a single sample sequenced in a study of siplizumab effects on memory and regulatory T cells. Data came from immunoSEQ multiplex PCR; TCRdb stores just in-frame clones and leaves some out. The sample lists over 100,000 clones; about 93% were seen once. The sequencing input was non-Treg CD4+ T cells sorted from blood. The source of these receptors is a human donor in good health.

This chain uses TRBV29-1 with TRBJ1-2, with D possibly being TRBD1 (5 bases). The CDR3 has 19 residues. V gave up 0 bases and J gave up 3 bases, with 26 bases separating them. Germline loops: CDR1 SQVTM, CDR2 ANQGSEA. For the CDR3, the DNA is TGCAGCGTTGAAGATCCGAAGTCAGGTAGAGGGGTTAGGGACTATGGCTACACCTTC. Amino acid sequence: CSVEDPKSGRGVRDYGYTF.

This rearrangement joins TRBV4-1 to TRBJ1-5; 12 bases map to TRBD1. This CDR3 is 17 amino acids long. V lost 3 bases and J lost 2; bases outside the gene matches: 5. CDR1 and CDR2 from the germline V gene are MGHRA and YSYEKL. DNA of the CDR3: TGCGCCAGCAGCCAGGGACAGGGGGCCCTGGGCAATCAGCCCCAGCATTTT. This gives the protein CASSQGQGALGNQPQHF.

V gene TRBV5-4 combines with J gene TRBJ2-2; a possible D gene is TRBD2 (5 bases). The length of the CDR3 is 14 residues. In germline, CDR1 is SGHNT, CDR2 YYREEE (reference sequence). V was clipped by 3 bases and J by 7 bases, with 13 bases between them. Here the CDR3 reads CASSSPGENGELFF. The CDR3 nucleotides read TGTGCCAGCAGCTCTCCCGGGGAAAACGGGGAGCTGTTTTTT.

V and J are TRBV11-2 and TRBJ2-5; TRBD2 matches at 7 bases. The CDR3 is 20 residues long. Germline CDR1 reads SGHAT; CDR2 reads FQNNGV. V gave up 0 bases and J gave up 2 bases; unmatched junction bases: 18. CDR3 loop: CASSLDSLSRASGWQETQYF. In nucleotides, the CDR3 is TGTGCCAGCAGCTTAGATTCACTATCCCGGGCTAGCGGATGGCAAGAGACCCAGTACTTC.

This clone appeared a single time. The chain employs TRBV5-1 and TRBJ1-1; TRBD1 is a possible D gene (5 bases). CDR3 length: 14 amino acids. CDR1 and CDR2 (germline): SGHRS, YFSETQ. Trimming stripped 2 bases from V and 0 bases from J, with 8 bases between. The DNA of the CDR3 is TGCGCCAGCAGCTTCGGGGGGGTGAACACTGAAGCTTTCTTT. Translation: CASSFGGVNTEAFF.

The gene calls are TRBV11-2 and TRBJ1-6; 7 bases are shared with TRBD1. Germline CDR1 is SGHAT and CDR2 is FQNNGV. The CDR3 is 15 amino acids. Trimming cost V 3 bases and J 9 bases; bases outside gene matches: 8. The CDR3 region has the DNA TGTGCCAGCAGCTTCTCCGGGACAGATAGTTCACCCCTCCACTTT. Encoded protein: CASSFSGTDSSPLHF.

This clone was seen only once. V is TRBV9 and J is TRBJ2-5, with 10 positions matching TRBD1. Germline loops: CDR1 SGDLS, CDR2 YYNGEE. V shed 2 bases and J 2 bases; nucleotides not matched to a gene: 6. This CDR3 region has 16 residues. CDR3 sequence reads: CASSVPRTGGQETQYF. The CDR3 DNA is TGTGCCAGCAGCGTGCCAAGGACAGGGGGACAAGAGACCCAGTACTTC.

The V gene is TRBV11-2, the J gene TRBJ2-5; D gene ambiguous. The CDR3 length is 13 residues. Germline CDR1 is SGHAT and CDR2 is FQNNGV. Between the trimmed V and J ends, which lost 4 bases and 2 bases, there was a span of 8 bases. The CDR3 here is CASSSRTQETQYF. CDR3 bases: TGTGCCAGCAGCTCTCGAACACAAGAGACCCAGTACTTC.

The CDR3 protein is CAWSLTGTEKLFF. The CDR3 DNA reads as TGTGCCTGGAGTCTGACAGGAACCGAAAAACTGTTTTTT. The genes are TRBV30 and TRBJ1-4; D is perhaps TRBD1 (6 bases). The germline V gene has CDR1 GTSNPN and CDR2 SVGIG (reference sequence). CDR3 length: 13 amino acids. V lost 2 bases and J lost 8, with 12 bases in between.

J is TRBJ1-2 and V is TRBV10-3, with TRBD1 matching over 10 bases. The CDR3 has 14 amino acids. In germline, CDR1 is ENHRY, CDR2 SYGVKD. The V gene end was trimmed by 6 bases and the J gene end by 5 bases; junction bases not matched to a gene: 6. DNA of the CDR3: TGTGCCATCAGCAGGGGACAGGGGTTGTATGGCTACACCTTC. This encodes CAISRGQGLYGYTF.

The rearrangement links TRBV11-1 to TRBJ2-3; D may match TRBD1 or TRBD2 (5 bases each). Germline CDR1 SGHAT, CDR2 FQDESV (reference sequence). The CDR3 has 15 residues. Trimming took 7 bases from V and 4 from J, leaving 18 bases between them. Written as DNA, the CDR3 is TGTGCCAGCACCCCCCGGGGCTTCCGCCCAGATACGCAGTATTTT. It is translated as CASTPRGFRPDTQYF.

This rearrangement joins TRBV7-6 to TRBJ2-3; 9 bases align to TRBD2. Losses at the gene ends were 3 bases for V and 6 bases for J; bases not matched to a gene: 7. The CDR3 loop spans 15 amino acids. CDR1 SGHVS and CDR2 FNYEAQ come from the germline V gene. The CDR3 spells CASSLSGGTSDTQYF. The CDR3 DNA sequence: TGTGCCAGCAGCTTGAGCGGGGGGACCTCGGATACGCAGTATTTT.

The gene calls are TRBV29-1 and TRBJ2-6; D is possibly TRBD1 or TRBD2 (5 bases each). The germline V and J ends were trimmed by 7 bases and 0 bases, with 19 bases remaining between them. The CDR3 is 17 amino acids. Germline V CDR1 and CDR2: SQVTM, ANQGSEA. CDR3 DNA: TGCAGCGCCCGGACCTGGGACCTCAACTCTGGGGCCAACGTCCTGACTTTC. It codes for CSARTWDLNSGANVLTF.

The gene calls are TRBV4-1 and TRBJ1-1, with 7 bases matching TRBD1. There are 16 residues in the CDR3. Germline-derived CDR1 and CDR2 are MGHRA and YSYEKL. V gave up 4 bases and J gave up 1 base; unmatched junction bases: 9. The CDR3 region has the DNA TGCGCCAGCAGCCCACCACAGGGGATCGGGAACACTGAAGCTTTCTTT. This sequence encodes CASSPPQGIGNTEAFF.

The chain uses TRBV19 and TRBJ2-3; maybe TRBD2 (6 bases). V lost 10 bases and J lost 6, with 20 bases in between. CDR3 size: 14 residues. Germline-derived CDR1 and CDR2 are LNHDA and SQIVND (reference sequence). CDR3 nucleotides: TGTGCCACCCGGCGTGGGGGGTCCACGGATACGCAGTATTTT. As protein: CATRRGGSTDTQYF.

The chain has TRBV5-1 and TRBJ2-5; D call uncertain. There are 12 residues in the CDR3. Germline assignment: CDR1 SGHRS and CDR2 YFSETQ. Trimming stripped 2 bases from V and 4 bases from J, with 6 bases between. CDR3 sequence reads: CASSFPGETQYF. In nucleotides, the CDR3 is TGCGCCAGCAGCTTCCCCGGAGAGACCCAGTACTTC.

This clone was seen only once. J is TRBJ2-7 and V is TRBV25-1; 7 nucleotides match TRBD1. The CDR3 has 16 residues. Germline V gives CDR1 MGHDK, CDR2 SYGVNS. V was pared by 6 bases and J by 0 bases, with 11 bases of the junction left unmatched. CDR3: CASSDDRTGHSYEQYF. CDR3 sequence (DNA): TGTGCCAGCAGCGATGACCGGACAGGACACTCCTACGAGCAGTACTTC.

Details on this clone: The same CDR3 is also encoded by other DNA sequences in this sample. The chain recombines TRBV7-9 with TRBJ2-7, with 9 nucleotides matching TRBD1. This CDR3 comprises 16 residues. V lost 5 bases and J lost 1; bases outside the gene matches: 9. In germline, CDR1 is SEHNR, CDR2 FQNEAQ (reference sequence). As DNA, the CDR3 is TGTGCCAGCAGCCCTAAGCTGGGACAGGGATCCTACGAGCAGTACTTC. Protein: CASSPKLGQGSYEQYF.

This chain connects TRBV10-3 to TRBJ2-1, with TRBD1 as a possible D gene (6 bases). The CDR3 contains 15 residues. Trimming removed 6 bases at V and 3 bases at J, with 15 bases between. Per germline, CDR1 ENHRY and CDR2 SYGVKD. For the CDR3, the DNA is TGTGCCATCAGCCTTGGTTCAGGGGACTACAATGAGCAGTTCTTC. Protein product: CAISLGSGDYNEQFF.

As DNA, the CDR3 is TGTGCCAGCAACCTACAGGGGACCCGGGGTGAAGCTTTCTTT. Translation gives CASNLQGTRGEAFF. This rearrangement joins TRBV6-5 to TRBJ1-1; 7 nucleotides agree with TRBD1. After removal of 7 bases from V and 7 bases from J, the junction contained 12 bases not matched to a gene. The CDR3 is made up of 14 amino acids. Germline lookup yields CDR1 MNHEY and CDR2 SVGAGI.

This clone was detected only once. CDR3 nucleotide sequence: TGTGCCACCAGCAGACCTGAGGCGGCAGGCAACACTGAAGCTTTCTTT. It specifies CATSRPEAAGNTEAFF. The chain couples TRBV15 to TRBJ1-1; the D is unclear. Germline assignment: CDR1 LNHNV and CDR2 YYDKDF (reference sequence). This CDR3 spans 16 amino acids. Trimming took off 2 bases at V and 2 bases at J, with 15 bases between the two ends.

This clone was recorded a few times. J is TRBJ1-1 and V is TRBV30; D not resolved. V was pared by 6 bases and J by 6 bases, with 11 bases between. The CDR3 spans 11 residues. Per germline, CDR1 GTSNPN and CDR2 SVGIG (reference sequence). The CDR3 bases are TGTGCCTGTCAGAGTCTGGCTGAAGCTTTCTTT. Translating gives CACQSLAEAFF.

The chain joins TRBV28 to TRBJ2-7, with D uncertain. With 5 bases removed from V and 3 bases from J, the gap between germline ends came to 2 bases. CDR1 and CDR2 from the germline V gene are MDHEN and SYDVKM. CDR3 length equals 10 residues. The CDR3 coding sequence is TGTGCCAGCAGTCGCTACGAGCAGTACTTC. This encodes CASSRYEQYF.

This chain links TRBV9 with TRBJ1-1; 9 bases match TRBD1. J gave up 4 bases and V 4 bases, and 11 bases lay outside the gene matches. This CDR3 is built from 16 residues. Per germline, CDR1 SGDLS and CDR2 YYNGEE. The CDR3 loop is CASSPRGGQGSTEAFF. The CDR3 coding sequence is TGTGCCAGCAGCCCTAGAGGGGGACAGGGTTCCACTGAAGCTTTCTTT. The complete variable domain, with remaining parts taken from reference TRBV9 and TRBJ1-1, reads DSGVTQTPKHLITATGQRVTLRCSPRSGDLSVYWYQQSLDQGLQFLIQYYNGEERAKGNILERFSAQQFPDLHSELNLSSLELGDSALYFCASSPRGGQGSTEAFFGQGTRLTVV.

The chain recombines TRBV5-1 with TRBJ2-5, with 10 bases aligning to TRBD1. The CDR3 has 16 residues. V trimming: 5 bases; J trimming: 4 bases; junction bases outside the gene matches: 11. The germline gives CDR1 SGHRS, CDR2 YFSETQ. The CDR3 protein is CASSTSGTGAPETQYF. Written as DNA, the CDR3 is TGCGCCAGCAGTACATCCGGGACAGGGGCGCCAGAGACCCAGTACTTC.

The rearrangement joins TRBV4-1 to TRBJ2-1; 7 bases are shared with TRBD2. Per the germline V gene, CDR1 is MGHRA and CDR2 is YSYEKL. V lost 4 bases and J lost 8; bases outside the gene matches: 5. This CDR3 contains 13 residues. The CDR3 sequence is CASSRGLVHEQFF. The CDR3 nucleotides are TGCGCCAGCAGCCGAGGACTAGTCCATGAGCAGTTCTTC.

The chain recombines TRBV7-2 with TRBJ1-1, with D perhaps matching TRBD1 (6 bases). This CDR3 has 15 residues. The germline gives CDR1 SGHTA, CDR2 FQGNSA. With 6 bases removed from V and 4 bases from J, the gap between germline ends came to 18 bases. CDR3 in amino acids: CASRPGWGAGTEAFF. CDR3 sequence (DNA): TGTGCCAGCAGACCCGGGTGGGGGGCAGGCACTGAAGCTTTCTTT.

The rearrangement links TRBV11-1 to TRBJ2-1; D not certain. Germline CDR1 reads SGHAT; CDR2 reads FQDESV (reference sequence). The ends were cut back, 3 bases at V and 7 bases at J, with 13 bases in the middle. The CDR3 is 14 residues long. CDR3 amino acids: CASSLDQIRNEQFF. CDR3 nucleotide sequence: TGTGCCAGCAGCTTGGATCAGATTAGAAATGAGCAGTTCTTC.

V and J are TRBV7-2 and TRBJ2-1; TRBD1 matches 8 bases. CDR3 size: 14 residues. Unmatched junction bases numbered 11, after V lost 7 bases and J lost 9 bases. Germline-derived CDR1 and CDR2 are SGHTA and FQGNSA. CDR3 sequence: CASTGGLAYLEQFF. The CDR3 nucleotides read TGTGCCAGCACAGGGGGCCTAGCGTATCTTGAGCAGTTCTTC.

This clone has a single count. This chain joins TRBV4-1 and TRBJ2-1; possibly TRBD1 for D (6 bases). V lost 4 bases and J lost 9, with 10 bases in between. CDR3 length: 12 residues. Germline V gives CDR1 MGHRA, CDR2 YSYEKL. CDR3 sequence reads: CASSPQGSEQFF. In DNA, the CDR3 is TGCGCCAGCAGCCCGCAGGGGTCTGAGCAGTTCTTC.